Below, 6 T cell receptor beta chains from the same sample are listed, as sequenced in a study of monozygotic twins with inflammatory bowel disease. TCRdb reprocessed the 5' RACE reads, keeping one entry per CDR3 protein, no DNA. The sample holds 200,000 to 250,000 distinct CDR3 sequences. Source material: blood. The source is a human donor with ulcerative colitis or Crohn's disease, or a healthy co-twin of an affected twin (not recorded which).

The gene calls are TRBV5-1 and TRBJ2-1; TCRdb outputs TRBD2, but without DNA this stays unchecked. This CDR3 comprises 16 residues. Germline V gene lookup returns CDR1 SGHRS and CDR2 YFSETQ. CDR3 region: CASSRRGGESYNEQFF.

The rearrangement uses TRBV11-2 and TRBJ2-3. The CDR3 loop spans 17 amino acids. The germline V gene encodes CDR1 SGHAT and CDR2 FQNNGV. CDR3 amino acids: CASSLDGTVASTDTQYF. The full variable domain, rest sourced from reference TRBV11-2 and TRBJ2-3, is EAGVAQSPRYKIIEKRQSVAFWCNPISGHATLYWYQQILGQGPKLLIQFQNNGVVDDSQLPKDRFSAERLKGVDSTLKIQPAKLEDSAVYLCASSLDGTVASTDTQYFGPGTRLTVL.

This chain uses TRBV18 with TRBJ2-1; TCRdb returns TRBD1, unconfirmable since there is no DNA. The CDR3 consists of 17 residues. In germline, CDR1 is KGHSH, CDR2 LQKENI. CDR3 amino acids: CASSPPLGQGARNEQFF.

V is TRBV14 and J is TRBJ2-5. Germline-derived CDR1 and CDR2 are SGHDN and FVKESK. The CDR3 is made up of 15 amino acids. CDR3 region: CASSHLISGQETQYF.

V gene TRBV18 combines with J gene TRBJ1-2; there is no DNA to check the TCRdb D call of TRBD1. From germline, CDR1 is KGHSH and CDR2 LQKENI. The CDR3 has 16 amino acids. CDR3 region: CASSLYATGQGNGYTF.

The chain carries TRBV11-2 and TRBJ1-2. The CDR3 is 14 amino acids. Germline lookup yields CDR1 SGHAT and CDR2 FQNNGV. This chain's CDR3 is CASSQPSNNYGYTF.